This note documents a single T cell receptor (beta chain) sequence. V shed 5 bases and J 5 bases; nucleotides not matched to a gene: 8. CDR1 and CDR2 (germline): SGHTA, FQGNSA. The CDR3 spans 15 residues. These data are taken from a study of radiation and T cells in renal cell carcinoma. Repertoires were generated with immunoSEQ multiplex PCR, while TCRdb's copy carries only in-frame clones and drops some. The sample includes 130,000 to 150,000 clones, approximately 86% of them seen just once. The sample's time point: blood 4 weeks post-SBRT, at nephrectomy. Treatment meaning: 15 Gy SBRT to primary tumor, nephrectomy 4 weeks later. Radiation-treated patients gave blood at baseline, week 2 and week 4.

The chain links TRBV7-2 to TRBJ2-5, with 10 bases fitting TRBD1. The material sequenced was blood, taken from a patient whose treatment included radiotherapy and nephrectomy. The source is a woman aged 50 to 60 with renal cell carcinoma. The CDR3 sequence: CASSRGTGARETQYF. The CDR3 DNA reads TGTGCCAGCAGCCGGGGGACAGGGGCAAGGGAGACCCAGTACTTC.